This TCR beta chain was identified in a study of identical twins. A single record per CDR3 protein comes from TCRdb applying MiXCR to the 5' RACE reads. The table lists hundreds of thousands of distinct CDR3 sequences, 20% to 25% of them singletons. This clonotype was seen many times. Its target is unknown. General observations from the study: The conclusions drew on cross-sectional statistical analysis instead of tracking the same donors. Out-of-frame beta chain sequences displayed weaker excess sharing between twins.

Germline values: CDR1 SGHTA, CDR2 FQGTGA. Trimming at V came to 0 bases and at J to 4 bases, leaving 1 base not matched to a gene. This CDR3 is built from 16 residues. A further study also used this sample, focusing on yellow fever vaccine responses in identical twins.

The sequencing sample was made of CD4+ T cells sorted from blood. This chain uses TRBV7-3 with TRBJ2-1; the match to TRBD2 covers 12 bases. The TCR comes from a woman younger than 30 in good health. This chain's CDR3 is CASSLTGLAGYNEQFF. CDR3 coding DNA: TGTGCCAGCAGCTTAACCGGACTAGCGGGATACAATGAGCAGTTCTTC.